This entry lists 24 T cell receptor beta chains sequenced from one sample in a study of blood T cell repertoires in COVID-19. The assay was immunoSEQ multiplex PCR, and TCRdb's table has in-frame clones only and misses some. The table has a few hundred thousand clones, around 87% seen once. The source material was PBMCs or T cells enriched from blood (not recorded which). These receptors originate from a man between 18 and 35 years old who had recovered from COVID-19.

The chain links TRBV7-3 to TRBJ2-1; a possible D gene is TRBD2 (5 bases). The CDR3 totals 16 residues. V shed 2 bases and J shed 8 bases, with 19 bases lying between them. The germline gives CDR1 SGHTA, CDR2 FQGTGA. The CDR3 coding sequence is TGTGCCAGCAGCTTAGCCCCGGGGTCGGGCAGCGATGAGCAGTTCTTC. Protein product: CASSLAPGSGSDEQFF.

The rearrangement joins TRBV19 to TRBJ2-7; 9 bases match TRBD1. Germline V gives CDR1 LNHDA, CDR2 SQIVND (reference sequence). CDR3 length: 14 amino acids. After removal of 7 bases from V and 5 bases from J, the junction contained 9 bases not matched to a gene. Here the CDR3 reads CASTPRGTGNEQYF. The CDR3 DNA reads as TGTGCCAGTACCCCCCGGGGGACAGGGAACGAGCAGTACTTC. Full variable domain (remainder filled in from reference TRBV19 and TRBJ2-7): DGGITQSPKYLFRKEGQNVTLSCEQNLNHDAMYWYRQDPGQGLRLIYYSQIVNDFQKGDIAEGYSVSREKKESFPLTVTSAQKNPTAFYLCASTPRGTGNEQYFGPGTRLTVT.

The V and J genes are TRBV27 and TRBJ1-2, with unresolved D. CDR3 length equals 15 residues. Germline lookup yields CDR1 MNHEY and CDR2 SMNVEV (reference sequence). V gave up 6 bases and J gave up 4 bases, with 18 bases separating them. CDR3: CASSPDRGIFYGYTF. The CDR3 DNA follows: TGTGCCAGCAGCCCGGACCGAGGGATATTCTATGGCTACACCTTC.

The rearrangement joins TRBV5-1 to TRBJ2-7, with TRBD2 as a possible D gene (5 bases). Germline V lookup: CDR1 SGHRS, CDR2 YFSETQ. Deletions cut 4 bases from V and 2 bases from J, with 10 bases between. The CDR3 runs to 13 residues. CDR3 in amino acids: CASSTGLPYEQYF. The CDR3 DNA reads as TGCGCCAGCAGCACCGGACTGCCCTACGAGCAGTACTTC.

This clone was seen a single time. This chain links TRBV6-5 with TRBJ1-5, with D perhaps matching TRBD1 (6 bases). Trimming took 7 bases from V and 7 from J, leaving 14 bases between them. CDR1 MNHEY and CDR2 SVGAGI come from the germline V gene. The CDR3 covers 13 residues. CDR3 loop: CASTSGEWQPQHF. The CDR3 coding sequence is TGTGCCAGCACCTCAGGGGAATGGCAGCCCCAGCATTTT.

The chain combines TRBV3-1 (or the pseudogene TRBV3-2) with TRBJ2-7; 11 bases line up with TRBD2. J lost 2 bases, V lost 1 base, and 10 bases had no gene match. In germline, CDR1 is LGHDT, CDR2 YNNKEL (reference sequence). The CDR3 length is 18 residues. This chain's CDR3 is CASSQVYSGGAGAYEQYF. CDR3 DNA sequence: TGTGCCAGCAGCCAAGTATATAGCGGGGGGGCCGGGGCCTACGAGCAGTACTTC.

This clone was observed a single time. The chain has TRBV7-8 and TRBJ2-7; 7 bases align to TRBD1. The germline gives CDR1 SGHVS, CDR2 FQNEAQ. J was trimmed by 3 bases and V by 3 bases; bases with no gene match: 2. The CDR3 has 13 residues. The CDR3 reads CASSLPGGYEQYF. The CDR3 coding sequence is TGTGCCAGCAGCTTGCCAGGGGGCTACGAGCAGTACTTC.

The chain carries TRBV19 and TRBJ1-1; 8 positions agree with TRBD1. The CDR3 contains 13 residues. The germline V gene has CDR1 LNHDA and CDR2 SQIVND (reference sequence). With V trimmed by 5 bases and J by 7 bases, 6 bases remained unmatched. CDR3: CASSRGQGGEAFF. DNA of the CDR3: TGTGCCAGTAGTCGAGGACAGGGCGGTGAAGCTTTCTTT.

The rearrangement uses TRBV6-5 and TRBJ1-2; D may be TRBD1 (5 bases). The CDR3 runs 15 residues. CDR1 is MNHEY and CDR2 is SVGAGI in the germline V gene. V lost 0 bases, J lost 0 bases, and 8 bases lay in between. The CDR3 DNA is TGTGCCAGCAGTTACTCTGGGGCAGCTAACTATGGCTACACCTTC. It codes for CASSYSGAANYGYTF.

As regards this clone: A much larger clone differs from this one at a single base, so this may be a read error. The same CDR3 also results from other DNA sequences found in this sample. The V call is TRBV2, the J call TRBJ1-5, with 8 bases fitting TRBD1. The CDR3 runs 13 residues. The V gene's germline CDR1 is SNHLY and CDR2 FYNNEI. V was clipped by 4 bases and J by 4 bases; unmatched bases: 0. CDR3 coding DNA: TGTGCCAGCAGTGGACAGGGGAATCAGCCCCAGCATTTT. This encodes CASSGQGNQPQHF.

The CDR3 DNA is TGTGCCAGCAGTTTGGGACAGAGAAATCAGCCCCAGCATTTT. It specifies CASSLGQRNQPQHF. This chain connects TRBV28 to TRBJ1-5; 7 positions match TRBD1. V dropped 3 bases and J dropped 4; count of bases not matched to a gene: 3. The V gene's germline CDR1 is MDHEN and CDR2 SYDVKM. This CDR3 is 14 amino acids long. Full variable domain (outside the CDR3, taken from reference TRBV28 and TRBJ1-5): DVKVTQSSRYLVKRTGEKVFLECVQDMDHENMFWYRQDPGLGLRLIYFSYDVKMKEKGDIPEGYSVSREKKERFSLILESASTNQTSMYLCASSLGQRNQPQHFGDGTRLSIL.

The chain couples TRBV6-4 to TRBJ2-3, with D perhaps TRBD1 (5 bases). Trimming removed 4 bases at V and 2 bases at J, with 10 bases between. In germline, CDR1 is MRHNA, CDR2 SNTAGT. The CDR3 covers 14 residues. DNA for the CDR3: TGTGCCAGCAGTGCTGACAGAAACACAGATACGCAGTATTTT. Amino acids: CASSADRNTDTQYF.

This clone was found many times. The V gene is TRBV5-5, the J gene TRBJ1-1, with 10 bases identical to TRBD1. Germline V CDR1 and CDR2: SGHKS, YYEKEE (reference sequence). The CDR3 consists of 15 residues. The junction had 7 bases not matched to a gene; V was cut back by 3 bases and J by 5 bases. DNA for the CDR3: TGTGCCAGCAGCTGGGACAGGGGAAGGGGTACTGAAGCTTTCTTT. Translated: CASSWDRGRGTEAFF.

The V and J genes are TRBV29-1 and TRBJ1-1, with D possibly TRBD1 on 6 matching bases. V was pared by 8 bases and J by 4 bases, with 17 bases between. CDR1 and CDR2 from the germline V gene are SQVTM and ANQGSEA. The CDR3 spans 13 residues. Here the CDR3 DNA reads TGCAGCTCCGAGGTTTCAGGGGCCACTGAAGCTTTCTTT. This sequence encodes CSSEVSGATEAFF.

This sequence joins TRBV9 and TRBJ1-3, with no clear D. There are 15 residues in the CDR3. Looked up from germline, CDR1 is SGDLS and CDR2 is YYNGEE. The V end was cut by 6 bases, the J end by 4 bases, with 17 bases between. The DNA for the CDR3 is TGTGCCAGCACGGGAGGGCTTAGTTCCGGAAACACCATATATTTT. Protein: CASTGGLSSGNTIYF.

The CDR3 reads CASSLERGSDGYTF. The CDR3 DNA is TGCGCCAGCAGCTTGGAGAGAGGGTCAGATGGCTACACCTTC. The chain recombines TRBV5-1 with TRBJ1-2, with D unclear. Between the trimmed V and J ends, which lost 0 bases and 6 bases, there was a span of 12 bases. Germline V lookup: CDR1 SGHRS, CDR2 YFSETQ. This CDR3 region has 14 residues.

The count of this clone is one. The chain couples TRBV9 to TRBJ1-4; D may be TRBD1 (5 bases). CDR1 is SGDLS and CDR2 is YYNGEE in the germline V gene. This CDR3 contains 12 residues. Trimming took off 7 bases at V and 5 bases at J, with 9 bases between the two ends. The CDR3 here is CASGGGNEKLFF. The CDR3 DNA follows: TGTGCCAGCGGGGGAGGAAATGAAAAACTGTTTTTT.

The chain couples TRBV27 to TRBJ2-3; D unresolved. The ends were cut back, 2 bases at V and 2 bases at J, with 14 bases in the middle. The CDR3 runs to 16 residues. Germline V gene lookup returns CDR1 MNHEY and CDR2 SMNVEV (reference sequence). The CDR3 loop reads CASSLGLSTYTDTQYF. The CDR3, as DNA: TGTGCCAGCAGTTTAGGGCTAAGTACTTACACAGATACGCAGTATTTT.

The chain joins TRBV12-5 to TRBJ1-4, with D uncertain. Germline values: CDR1 LGHNT, CDR2 FRNRAP. CDR3 size: 17 residues. The V and J ends lost 4 bases and 7 bases respectively, with 22 bases between them. The CDR3 sequence is CASGSDPSSGRAEKLFF. CDR3 sequence (DNA): TGTGCTAGTGGTTCCGATCCATCGAGCGGGCGGGCTGAAAAACTGTTTTTT.

The chain carries TRBV27 and TRBJ1-1; D not certain. V shed 0 bases and J shed 7 bases, with 15 bases lying between them. Germline CDR1 and CDR2: MNHEY and SMNVEV (reference sequence). This CDR3 contains 15 residues. As DNA, the CDR3 is TGTGCCAGCAGTTTATCCTCGGGAGCCCATTTTGAAGCTTTCTTT. It encodes CASSLSSGAHFEAFF.

The V call is TRBV4-1, the J call TRBJ2-5; perhaps TRBD2 as D (6 bases). The CDR3 spans 15 residues. Germline values: CDR1 MGHRA, CDR2 YSYEKL. The germline V and J ends were trimmed by 1 base and 4 bases, with 13 bases remaining between them. The CDR3 DNA reads TGCGCCAGCAGCCAAGGCGGGGCTAAACGAGAGACCCAGTACTTC. As protein: CASSQGGAKRETQYF.

The J gene is TRBJ2-3, the V gene TRBV18, with a tentative D call TRBD2 (5 bases). The CDR3 extends over 13 amino acids. Germline CDR1 reads KGHSH; CDR2 reads LQKENI. Trimming took off 3 bases at V and 1 base at J, with 5 bases between the two ends. CDR3 amino acids: CASSPRGTDTQYF. DNA for the CDR3: TGTGCCAGCTCACCGAGGGGCACAGATACGCAGTATTTT.

This clone appeared once. The chain combines TRBV29-1 with TRBJ2-7, with unresolved D. The length of the CDR3 is 12 residues. The V end was cut by 4 bases, the J end by 2 bases, with 9 bases between. CDR1 SQVTM and CDR2 ANQGSEA come from the germline V gene. CDR3 DNA: TGCAGCGTTGCGTGGCAGGCCTACGAGCAGTACTTC. This encodes CSVAWQAYEQYF.

V and J are TRBV28 and TRBJ2-5; 7 nucleotides agree with TRBD2. V shed 5 bases and J 5 bases; nucleotides not matched to a gene: 17. This CDR3 spans 17 amino acids. The germline V gene encodes CDR1 MDHEN and CDR2 SYDVKM. The DNA of the CDR3 is TGTGCCAGCAGTCCAGGTGGGAGGGCCCTTATCGGGGAGACCCAGTACTTC. Residues: CASSPGGRALIGETQYF.